Each of the 15 T cell receptor beta chains below was sequenced from the same sample in a study of vaccination and CD4 T cells after COVID-19. Antigen specificity for these receptors is unknown. Oncomine TCR Beta short-read sequencing was applied to DNA from cultured CD4+ T cells. Each CDR3 protein gets one entry after TCRdb re-called the PCR reads with MiXCR. The sample shows 20,000 or so distinct CDR3 sequences, under 60% of them seen only once. This sample's treatment: approximately nine-day PBMC culture with coronavirus spike peptide pools or control peptides (ViraFEST assay). Source: CD4+ T cells from blood, cultured in vitro, taken after SARS-CoV-2 vaccination. The receptors come from a human donor who had recovered from COVID-19.

CDR3 residues: CATTGGGKDQPQHF. As DNA, the CDR3 is TGTGCCACTACAGGAGGGGGCAAGGATCAGCCCCAGCATTTT. V gene TRBV28 combines with J gene TRBJ1-5; 7 bases map to TRBD1. V shed 10 bases, J shed 5 bases, and the junction held 11 bases outside the gene matches. This CDR3 has 14 amino acids. Per the germline V gene, CDR1 is MDHEN and CDR2 is SYDVKM.

This chain connects TRBV5-4 to TRBJ2-1; TRBD2 matches at 8 bases. The germline V gene has CDR1 SGHNT and CDR2 YYREEE (reference sequence). With 4 bases clipped from V and 5 bases from J, the junction kept 8 bases outside the gene matches. The length of the CDR3 is 15 residues. In DNA, the CDR3 is TGTGCCAGCAGCCCACCGGGAGGGCGCAACAATGAGCAGTTCTTC. This encodes CASSPPGGRNNEQFF. Drawing the rest from reference TRBV5-4 and TRBJ2-1, the complete variable domain is ETGVTQSPTHLIKTRGQQVTLRCSSQSGHNTVSWYQQALGQGPQFIFQYYREEENGRGNFPPRFSGLQFPNYSSELNVNALELDDSALYLCASSPPGGRNNEQFFGPGTRLTVL.

This clonotype has just a few counts. This chain uses TRBV5-1 with TRBJ1-2; D perhaps matches TRBD1 (6 bases). V was pared by 1 base and J by 8 bases, with 6 bases between. The CDR3 runs to 11 residues. Germline values: CDR1 SGHRS, CDR2 YFSETQ. This CDR3 is CASSLTGGYTF. The CDR3 DNA follows: TGCGCCAGCAGCTTGACAGGGGGCTACACCTTC.

The chain couples TRBV25-1 to TRBJ2-7, with D perhaps TRBD2 (5 bases). This CDR3 is 12 amino acids long. Germline V gives CDR1 MGHDK, CDR2 SYGVNS. Trimming took 5 bases from V and 3 from J, leaving 8 bases between them. CDR3 DNA: TGTGCCAGCAGTCAGGACTTCTACGAGCAGTACTTC. This sequence encodes CASSQDFYEQYF.

CDR3 nucleotides: TGTGCCAGCAGTGAATATCCAGGGGGAGCTTTCTTT. This translates into CASSEYPGGAFF. The V and J genes are TRBV6-1 and TRBJ1-1; 7 bases align to TRBD1. The length of the CDR3 is 12 residues. In germline, CDR1 is MNHNS, CDR2 SASEGT. Trimming removed 2 bases from V and 10 bases from J; junction bases left unmatched: 4.

This chain uses TRBV15 with TRBJ1-4; D gene uncertain. The V and J ends lost 3 bases and 3 bases respectively, with 8 bases between them. Germline CDR1 is LNHNV and CDR2 is YYDKDF (reference sequence). This CDR3 is 14 amino acids long. CDR3 sequence (DNA): TGTGCCACCAGCAGTACGCCATCTAATGAAAAACTGTTTTTT. This translates into CATSSTPSNEKLFF. Together with reference TRBV15 and TRBJ1-4, the CDR3 gives the full variable domain: DAMVIQNPRYQVTQFGKPVTLSCSQTLNHNVMYWYQQKSSQAPKLLFHYYDKDFNNEADTPDNFQSRRPNTSFCFLDIRSPGLGDTAMYLCATSSTPSNEKLFFGSGTQLSVL.

The J gene is TRBJ2-5, the V gene TRBV5-1, with 11 bases fitting TRBD2. The CDR3 length is 17 residues. Germline V CDR1 and CDR2: SGHRS, YFSETQ. V gave up 4 bases and J gave up 5 bases; unmatched junction bases: 13. CDR3 in DNA: TGCGCCAGCAGCCCGTTAGGTAGCGGGGGGGCAGCCGAGACCCAGTACTTC. Translation gives CASSPLGSGGAAETQYF. Looking up the rest from reference TRBV5-1 and TRBJ2-5 gives the full variable domain: KAGVTQTPRYLIKTRGQQVTLSCSPISGHRSVSWYQQTPGQGLQFLFEYFSETQRNKGNFPGRFSGRQFSNSRSEMNVSTLELGDSALYLCASSPLGSGGAAETQYFGPGTRLLVL.

The J gene is TRBJ2-7, the V gene TRBV7-8, with D tentatively TRBD1 or TRBD2 (6 bases each). Germline V gives CDR1 SGHVS, CDR2 FQNEAQ. The CDR3 is 12 amino acids. Trimming removed 3 bases at V and 6 bases at J, with 9 bases between. The CDR3 nucleotides are TGTGCCAGCAGCTTTGGGGGGCGCGAGCAGTACTTC. As protein: CASSFGGREQYF.

The chain employs TRBV27 and TRBJ1-1; D unclear. Germline assignment: CDR1 MNHEY and CDR2 SMNVEV (reference sequence). The CDR3 has 13 amino acids. V lost 3 bases and J 4 bases, leaving 9 bases between the germline ends. CDR3 nucleotide sequence: TGTGCCAGCAGTTTTACCCGGGGCACTGAAGCTTTCTTT. Its translation is CASSFTRGTEAFF.

The rearrangement uses TRBV11-3 and TRBJ1-2, with no clear D. The CDR3 loop spans 16 amino acids. Germline V gene sequence: CDR1 SGHNT, CDR2 YENEEA. V was trimmed by 2 bases and J by 3 bases, leaving 16 bases between them. CDR3 amino acids: CASSLMLGTGDYGYTF. The CDR3 DNA reads as TGTGCCAGCAGCTTAATGTTAGGCACTGGAGACTATGGCTACACCTTC.

This clonotype turned up a few times. The chain employs TRBV7-2 and TRBJ1-6; no reliable D call. Germline CDR1 SGHTA, CDR2 FQGNSA. Trimming cost V 3 bases and J 6 bases, with 12 bases left between them. There are 15 residues in the CDR3. The CDR3 sequence is CASSLAPGVNSPLHF. CDR3 coding DNA: TGTGCCAGCAGCTTGGCCCCCGGGGTTAATTCACCCCTCCACTTT.

This clonotype was observed a handful of times. The rearrangement links TRBV20-1 to TRBJ1-2, with D perhaps TRBD1 (5 bases). CDR3 length: 13 residues. V was pared by 4 bases and J by 1 base, with 10 bases between. Per germline, CDR1 DFQATT and CDR2 SNEGSKA (reference sequence). CDR3: CSAKDTDNYGYTF. The CDR3 DNA reads TGCAGTGCTAAGGACACCGATAACTATGGCTACACCTTC.

The rearrangement links TRBV21-1 to TRBJ2-1; the table's D call of TRBD2 was not tested on the DNA. TRBV21-1 corresponds to a pseudogene. The CDR3 runs 19 residues. Here the CDR3 DNA reads TGTGCCAGCAGCCCCCTCCCCGTAGATAGAATGGATTTATACAATGAGCAGTTCTTC. It encodes CASSPLPVDRMDLYNEQFF.

V is TRBV20-1 and J is TRBJ1-4, with 7 bases lining up with TRBD1. CDR1 and CDR2 from the germline V gene are DFQATT and SNEGSKA (reference sequence). V lost 5 bases to trimming and J lost 0 bases; unmatched junction nucleotides: 6. This CDR3 spans 15 amino acids. The CDR3, as DNA: TGCAGTGCTTCATACCAGGGGGCAACTAATGAAAAACTGTTTTTT. Its translation: CSASYQGATNEKLFF.

The rearrangement uses TRBV29-1 and TRBJ2-2; D is perhaps TRBD2 (5 bases). The germline V and J ends were trimmed by 5 bases and 1 base, with 8 bases remaining between them. The CDR3 covers 13 residues. Germline assignment: CDR1 SQVTM and CDR2 ANQGSEA. The CDR3, as DNA: TGCAGCGTTCGACGGGGGAACACCGGGGAGCTGTTTTTT. This gives the protein CSVRRGNTGELFF.